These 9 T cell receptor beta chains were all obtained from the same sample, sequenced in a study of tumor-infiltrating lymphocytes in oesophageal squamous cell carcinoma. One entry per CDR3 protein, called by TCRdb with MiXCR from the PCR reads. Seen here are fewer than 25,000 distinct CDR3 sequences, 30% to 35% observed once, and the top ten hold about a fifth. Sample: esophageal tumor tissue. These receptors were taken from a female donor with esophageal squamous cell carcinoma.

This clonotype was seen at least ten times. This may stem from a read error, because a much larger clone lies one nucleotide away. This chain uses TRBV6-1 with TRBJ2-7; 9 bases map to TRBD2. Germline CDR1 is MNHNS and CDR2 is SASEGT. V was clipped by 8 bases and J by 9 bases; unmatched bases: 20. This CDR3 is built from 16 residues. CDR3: CASPPLLAGSMNGQYF. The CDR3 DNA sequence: TGTGCCAGCCCCCCTTTACTAGCGGGCTCAATGAATGGGCAGTACTTC.

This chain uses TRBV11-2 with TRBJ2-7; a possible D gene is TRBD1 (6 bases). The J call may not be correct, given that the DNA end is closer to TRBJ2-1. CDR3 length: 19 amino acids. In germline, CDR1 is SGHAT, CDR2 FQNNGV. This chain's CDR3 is CASSSPPSMALGAYNEQFF. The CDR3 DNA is TGTGCCAGCAGCTCACCCCCCTCCATGGCCCTGGGGGCATACAATGAGCAGTTCTTC.

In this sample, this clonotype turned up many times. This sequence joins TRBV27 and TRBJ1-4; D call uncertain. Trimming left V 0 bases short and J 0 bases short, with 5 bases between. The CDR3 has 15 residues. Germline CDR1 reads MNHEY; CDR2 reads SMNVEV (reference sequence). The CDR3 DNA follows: TGTGCCAGCAGTTTATCCATTGCAACTAATGAAAAACTGTTTTTT. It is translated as CASSLSIATNEKLFF.

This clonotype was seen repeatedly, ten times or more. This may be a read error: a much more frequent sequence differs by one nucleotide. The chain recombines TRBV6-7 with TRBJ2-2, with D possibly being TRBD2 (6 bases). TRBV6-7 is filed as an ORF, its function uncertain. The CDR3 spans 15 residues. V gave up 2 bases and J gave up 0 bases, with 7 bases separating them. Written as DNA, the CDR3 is TGTGCCAGCAGTTACCCGGGGGCGAACACCGGGGAGCTGTTTTTT. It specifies CASSYPGANTGELFF.

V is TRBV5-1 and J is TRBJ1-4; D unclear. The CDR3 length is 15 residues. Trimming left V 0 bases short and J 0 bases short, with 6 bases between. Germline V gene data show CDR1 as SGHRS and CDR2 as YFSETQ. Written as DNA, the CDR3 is TGCGCCAGCAGCTTGGGACATGCAACTAATGAAAAACTGTTTTTT. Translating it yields CASSLGHATNEKLFF.

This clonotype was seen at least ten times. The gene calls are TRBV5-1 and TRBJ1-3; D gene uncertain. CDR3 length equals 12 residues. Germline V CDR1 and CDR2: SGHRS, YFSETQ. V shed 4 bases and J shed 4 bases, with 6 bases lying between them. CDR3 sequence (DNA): TGCGCCAGCAGCGGGCAGGGAAACACCATATATTTT. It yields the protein CASSGQGNTIYF.

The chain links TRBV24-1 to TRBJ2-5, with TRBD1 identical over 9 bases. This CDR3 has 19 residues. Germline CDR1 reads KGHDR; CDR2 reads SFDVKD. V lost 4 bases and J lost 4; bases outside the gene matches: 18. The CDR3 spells CATSDPPDRGVSQGETQYF. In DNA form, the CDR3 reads TGTGCCACCAGTGACCCGCCGGACAGGGGAGTCAGTCAGGGAGAGACCCAGTACTTC.

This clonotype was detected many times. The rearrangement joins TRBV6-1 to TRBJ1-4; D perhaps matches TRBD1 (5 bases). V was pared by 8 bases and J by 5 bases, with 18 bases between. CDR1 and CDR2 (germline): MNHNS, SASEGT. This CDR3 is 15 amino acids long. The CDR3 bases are TGTGCCAGCGGAGTTCGGGGGTTGAGGAATGAAAAACTGTTTTTT. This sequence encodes CASGVRGLRNEKLFF.

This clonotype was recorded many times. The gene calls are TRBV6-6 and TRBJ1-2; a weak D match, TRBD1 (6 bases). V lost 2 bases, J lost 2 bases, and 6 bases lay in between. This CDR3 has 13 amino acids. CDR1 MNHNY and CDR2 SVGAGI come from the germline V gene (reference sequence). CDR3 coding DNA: TGTGCCAGCAGTTACGACAGGAACTATGGCTACACCTTC. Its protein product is CASSYDRNYGYTF.